These 14 T cell receptor beta chains share one sample of origin, sequenced in a study of cytomegalovirus exposure and HLA in healthy donors. Researchers ran the PCR with 60 Vbeta and 13 Jbeta primers. Produced via immunoSEQ multiplex PCR; TCRdb's table is partial and in-frame only. The data show roughly 190,000 clones, and the top ten clones hold under 6.5%. The sequenced sample was PBMCs. The origin of the receptors is a man aged 30-40 years in good health and CMV-seronegative.

V is TRBV29-1 and J is TRBJ2-7, with 7 positions matching TRBD1. The ends lost 7 bases at V and 2 bases at J; junction bases unmatched: 14. CDR3 size: 15 residues. CDR1 and CDR2 from the germline V gene are SQVTM and ANQGSEA. CDR3 nucleotide sequence: TGCAGCGCCGACAGGATTAGACAGGGAACCTACGAGCAGTACTTC. It yields the protein CSADRIRQGTYEQYF.

This chain's CDR3 is CASSLEPRRPTDTQYF. The CDR3 region has the DNA TGCGCCAGCAGCTTGGAACCTAGGCGACCAACAGATACGCAGTATTTT. V and J are TRBV5-1 and TRBJ2-3, with no clear D. CDR1 and CDR2 (germline): SGHRS, YFSETQ. Trimming removed 0 bases at V and 3 bases at J, with 14 bases between. CDR3 length equals 16 residues.

This chain joins TRBV14 and TRBJ2-7, with 7 bases identical to TRBD2. The V and J ends lost 4 bases and 5 bases, in that order; junction bases with no gene match: 11. The germline CDR1 and CDR2 sequences are SGHDN and FVKESK. CDR3 length: 15 residues. The CDR3 region is CASSLTRGREHEQYF. The CDR3 DNA is TGTGCCAGCAGCCTCACGCGGGGGAGGGAACACGAGCAGTACTTC.

This rearrangement joins TRBV18 to TRBJ2-7; 8 bases map to TRBD2. The CDR3 loop spans 17 amino acids. Germline values: CDR1 KGHSH, CDR2 LQKENI. V dropped 4 bases and J dropped 2; count of bases not matched to a gene: 13. Here the CDR3 reads CASSRTGTSGSPYEQYF. CDR3 sequence (DNA): TGTGCCAGCTCACGTACCGGGACTAGTGGGTCCCCCTACGAGCAGTACTTC. The entire variable domain, with the rest obtained from reference TRBV18 and TRBJ2-7, is as follows: NAGVMQNPRHLVRRRGQEARLRCSPMKGHSHVYWYRQLPEEGLKFMVYLQKENIIDESGMPKERFSAEFPKEGPSILRIQQVVRGDSAAYFCASSRTGTSGSPYEQYFGPGTRLTVT.

This rearrangement joins TRBV7-2 to TRBJ2-2, with D uncertain. From germline, CDR1 is SGHTA and CDR2 FQGNSA. CDR3 length: 14 amino acids. Between the trimmed V and J ends, which lost 8 bases and 0 bases, there was a span of 10 bases. The chain's CDR3 is CASLRVSNTGELFF. The CDR3 DNA sequence: TGTGCCAGCCTTAGAGTATCGAACACCGGGGAGCTGTTTTTT.

V gene TRBV10-1 combines with J gene TRBJ2-3, with TRBD1 matching over 10 bases. The length of the CDR3 is 12 residues. Trimming removed 8 bases from V and 6 bases from J; junction bases left unmatched: 2. In germline, CDR1 is WNHNN, CDR2 SYGVQD (reference sequence). CDR3 residues: CASAGQGDTQYF. The DNA for the CDR3 is TGCGCCAGCGCGGGACAGGGGGATACGCAGTATTTT.

The rearrangement links TRBV30 to TRBJ2-7; no firm D call. CDR1 and CDR2 from the germline V gene are GTSNPN and SVGIG (reference sequence). The CDR3 has 11 amino acids. The V end lost 2 bases, the J end lost 2 bases, and 4 bases lay between the germline ends. The CDR3 DNA sequence: TGTGCCTGGAGTATAGCCTACGAGCAGTACTTC. The encoded protein is CAWSIAYEQYF.

The chain couples TRBV5-1 to TRBJ2-3; TRBD2 aligns across 11 bases. The CDR3 runs to 15 residues. Losses at the gene ends were 5 bases for V and 4 bases for J; bases not matched to a gene: 6. The germline V gene has CDR1 SGHRS and CDR2 YFSETQ. The CDR3 loop reads CASSEGSGRADTQYF. CDR3 nucleotide sequence: TGCGCCAGCAGTGAAGGTAGCGGGAGGGCAGATACGCAGTATTTT.

The chain links TRBV27 to TRBJ2-3; TRBD2 aligns across 11 bases. The CDR3 covers 15 residues. The germline V gene encodes CDR1 MNHEY and CDR2 SMNVEV (reference sequence). The J segment lost 5 bases and the V segment lost 4 bases, leaving 5 bases of the junction unmatched. CDR3 sequence: CASSSGLAAVDTQYF. The CDR3 coding sequence is TGTGCCAGCAGTTCGGGACTAGCGGCGGTAGATACGCAGTATTTT.

The chain carries TRBV19 and TRBJ1-4; TRBD1 aligns across 10 bases. Germline V gene sequence: CDR1 LNHDA, CDR2 SQIVND (reference sequence). Unmatched junction bases numbered 2, after V lost 4 bases and J lost 3 bases. The CDR3 contains 15 residues. In nucleotides, the CDR3 is TGTGCCAGTAGTACAGGGACAGGGGCTAATGAAAAACTGTTTTTT. Translated: CASSTGTGANEKLFF.

The chain carries TRBV5-1 and TRBJ1-2, with D uncertain. There are 12 residues in the CDR3. Between the trimmed V and J ends, which lost 0 bases and 8 bases, there was a span of 8 bases. The germline V gene has CDR1 SGHRS and CDR2 YFSETQ. Written as DNA, the CDR3 is TGCGCCAGCAGCTTGGACGGGGTAGGCTACACCTTC. Its translation is CASSLDGVGYTF.

The V gene is TRBV13, the J gene TRBJ1-5; perhaps TRBD1 as D (5 bases). Germline V gene data show CDR1 as PRHDT and CDR2 as FYEKMQ (reference sequence). There are 17 residues in the CDR3. With 2 bases removed from V and 3 bases from J, the gap between germline ends came to 17 bases. For the CDR3, the DNA is TGTGCCAGCAGCTTAAGGGGAGTTGGGGGGATCAATCAGCCCCAGCATTTT. Translating gives CASSLRGVGGINQPQHF.

This chain links TRBV5-8 with TRBJ2-1; TRBD2 might be the D (6 bases). CDR3 length: 14 residues. V was pared by 1 base and J by 4 bases, with 9 bases between. CDR1 is SGHTS and CDR2 is YDEGEE in the germline V gene. CDR3 amino acids: CASSLLARYNEQFF. The CDR3 DNA follows: TGTGCCAGCAGCTTGCTAGCGAGGTACAATGAGCAGTTCTTC.

This chain joins TRBV27 and TRBJ2-2, with a tentative D call TRBD1 (5 bases). The length of the CDR3 is 13 residues. Germline CDR1 MNHEY, CDR2 SMNVEV (reference sequence). V lost 9 bases, J lost 4 bases, and 12 bases lay in between. The CDR3 loop is CASNRIGTGELFF. The CDR3 DNA reads as TGTGCCAGTAACAGGATTGGCACCGGGGAGCTGTTTTTT.